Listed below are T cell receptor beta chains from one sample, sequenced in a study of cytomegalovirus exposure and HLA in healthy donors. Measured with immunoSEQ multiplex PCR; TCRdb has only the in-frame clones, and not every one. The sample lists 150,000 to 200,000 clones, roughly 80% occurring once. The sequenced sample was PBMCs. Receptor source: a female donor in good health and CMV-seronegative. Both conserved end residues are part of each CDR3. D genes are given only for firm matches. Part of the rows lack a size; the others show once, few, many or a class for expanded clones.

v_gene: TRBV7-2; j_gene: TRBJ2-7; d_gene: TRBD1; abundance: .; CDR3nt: TGTGCCAGCAGCTTGCCACAGGGGTCTTCCTACGAGCAGTACTTC; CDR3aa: CASSLPQGSSYEQYF
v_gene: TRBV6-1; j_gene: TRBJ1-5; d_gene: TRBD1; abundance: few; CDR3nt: TGTGCCAGCAGTGAAGCGACAGGGGGCGGACAGCCCCAGCATTTT; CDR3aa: CASSEATGGGQPQHF
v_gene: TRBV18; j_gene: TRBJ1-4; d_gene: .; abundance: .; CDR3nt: TGTGCCAGCTCACCACGAAGTACGCGTGTAAATGAAAAACTGTTTTTT; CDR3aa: CASSPRSTRVNEKLFF
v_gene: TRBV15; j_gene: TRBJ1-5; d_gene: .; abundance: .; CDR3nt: TGTGCCACCAGCAGAGATATCGGGGGCAATCAGCCCCAGCATTTT; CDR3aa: CATSRDIGGNQPQHF
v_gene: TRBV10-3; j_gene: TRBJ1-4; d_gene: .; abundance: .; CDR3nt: TGTGCCATCAAGTCAGGAATTAATGAAAAACTGTTTTTT; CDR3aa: CAIKSGINEKLFF
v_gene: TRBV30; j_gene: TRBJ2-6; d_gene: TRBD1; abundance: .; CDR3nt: TGTGCCTGGGGACAGGGCTCTGCGGGGGCCAACGTCCTGACTTTC; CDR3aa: CAWGQGSAGANVLTF
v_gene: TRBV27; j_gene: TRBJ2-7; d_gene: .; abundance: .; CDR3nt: TGTGCCAGCAGATCGGTATCCCACGAGCAGTACTTC; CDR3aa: CASRSVSHEQYF
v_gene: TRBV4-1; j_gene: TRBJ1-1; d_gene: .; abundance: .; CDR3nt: TGCGCCAGCAGCCAAGTAATTGGGAGATCAGTTGAAGCTTTCTTT; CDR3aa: CASSQVIGRSVEAFF
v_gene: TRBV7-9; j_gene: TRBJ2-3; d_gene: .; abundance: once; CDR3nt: TGTGCCAGCAGGCCCCCCAGGGTACCCAGCGTGACAGATACGCAGTATTTT; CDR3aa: CASRPPRVPSVTDTQYF
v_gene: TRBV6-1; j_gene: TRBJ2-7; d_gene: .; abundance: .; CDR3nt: TGTGCCAGCGGATCAGGATTCTCCTACGAGCAGTACTTC; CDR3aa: CASGSGFSYEQYF
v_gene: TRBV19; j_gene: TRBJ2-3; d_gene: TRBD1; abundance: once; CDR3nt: TGTGCCACTCGACAGGGATCGGGCACAGATACGCAGTATTTT; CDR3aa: CATRQGSGTDTQYF
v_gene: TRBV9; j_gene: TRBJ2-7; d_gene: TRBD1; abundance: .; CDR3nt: TGTGCCAGCAGCCGGGACAGCGCCTACGAGCAGTACTTC; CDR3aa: CASSRDSAYEQYF
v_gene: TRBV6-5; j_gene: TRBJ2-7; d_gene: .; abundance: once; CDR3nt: TGTGCCAGCAGTTACGCGGACAGCGCCTACGAGCAGTACTTC; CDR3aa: CASSYADSAYEQYF
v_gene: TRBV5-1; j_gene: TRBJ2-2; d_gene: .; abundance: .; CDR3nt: TGCGCCAGCTACTTAACAGATTTTAACGGGGAGCTGTTTTTT; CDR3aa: CASYLTDFNGELFF
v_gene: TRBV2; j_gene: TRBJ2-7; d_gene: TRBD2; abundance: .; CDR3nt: TGTGCCAGCTCTCTACTAGCGGGAGACGAGCAGTACTTC; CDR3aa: CASSLLAGDEQYF
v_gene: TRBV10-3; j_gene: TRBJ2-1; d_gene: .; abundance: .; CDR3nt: TGTGCCATCAGGCTGGTCCTTACAGATGAGCAGTTCTTC; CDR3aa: CAIRLVLTDEQFF
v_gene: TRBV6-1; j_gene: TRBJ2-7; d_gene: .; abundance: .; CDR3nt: TGTGCCAGCAGTTGGGGGGATAAGGGGTCCTACGAGCAGTACTTC; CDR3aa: CASSWGDKGSYEQYF
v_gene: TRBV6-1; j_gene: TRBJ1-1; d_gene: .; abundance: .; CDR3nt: TGTGCCAGCAGTGGAACAGGCGTCACTGAAGCTTTCTTT; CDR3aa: CASSGTGVTEAFF
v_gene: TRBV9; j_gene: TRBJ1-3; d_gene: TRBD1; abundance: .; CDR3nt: TGTGCCAGCAGCGACACTTCCGGGACAGGGCGGAACACCATATATTTT; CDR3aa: CASSDTSGTGRNTIYF
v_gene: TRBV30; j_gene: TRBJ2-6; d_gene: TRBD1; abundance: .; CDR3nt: TGTGCCTGGACCCGGGACAGGGGCAAGTCTGGGGCCAACGTCCTGACTTTC; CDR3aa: CAWTRDRGKSGANVLTF
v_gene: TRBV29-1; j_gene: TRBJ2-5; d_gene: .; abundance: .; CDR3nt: TGCAGCGTTGCCAGGGGAAATCAAGAGACCCAGTACTTC; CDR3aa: CSVARGNQETQYF
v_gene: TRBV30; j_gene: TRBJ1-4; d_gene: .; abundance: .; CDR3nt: TGTGCCTGGGGGTCGTCCGGAAGGGGAAAACTGTTTTTT; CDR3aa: CAWGSSGRGKLFF
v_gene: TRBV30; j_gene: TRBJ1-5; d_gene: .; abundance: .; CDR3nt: TGTGCCTGGAACAGGGATGGTCAGCCCCAGCATTTT; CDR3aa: CAWNRDGQPQHF
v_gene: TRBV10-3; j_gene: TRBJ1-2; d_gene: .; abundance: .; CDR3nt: TGTGCCATCGGAGGCAGCCACTATGGCTACACCTTC; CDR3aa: CAIGGSHYGYTF
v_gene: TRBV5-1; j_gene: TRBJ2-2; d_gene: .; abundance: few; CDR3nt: TGCGCCAGCAGCTCCTTTGGGGGCCGCAACACCGGGGAGCTGTTTTTT; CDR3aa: CASSSFGGRNTGELFF
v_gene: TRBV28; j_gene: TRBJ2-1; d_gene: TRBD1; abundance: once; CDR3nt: TGTGCCGGACAGGGGGCAAAGGAGCAGTTCTTC; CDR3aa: CAGQGAKEQFF
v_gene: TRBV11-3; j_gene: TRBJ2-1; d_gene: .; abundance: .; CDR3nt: TGTGCCAGCAGGACTTCGGGTGAGCAGTTCTTC; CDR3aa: CASRTSGEQFF
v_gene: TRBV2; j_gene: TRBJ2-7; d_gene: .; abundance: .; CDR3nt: TGTGCCAGCAGTGAAACTTACGAGCAGTACTTC; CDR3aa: CASSETYEQYF
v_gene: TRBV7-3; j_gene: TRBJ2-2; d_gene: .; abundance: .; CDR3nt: TGTGCCAGCAGCTTGCAGCCCGGACAGTCTGGGGAGCTGTTTTTT; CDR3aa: CASSLQPGQSGELFF
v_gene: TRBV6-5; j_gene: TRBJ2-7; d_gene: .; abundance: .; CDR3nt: TGTGCCAGCACTGCCAGCGGGTCGGCCTACGAGCAGTACTTC; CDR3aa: CASTASGSAYEQYF
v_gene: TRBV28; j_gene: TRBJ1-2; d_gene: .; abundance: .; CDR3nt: TGTGCCAGCAGCCACCTAACAGGGTCGGATCTCTATGGCTACACCTTC; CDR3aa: CASSHLTGSDLYGYTF
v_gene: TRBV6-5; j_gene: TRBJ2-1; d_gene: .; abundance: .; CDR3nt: TGTGCCAGCAGTTCGGCCATCCAAGCGTCCAACGAGCAGTTCTTC; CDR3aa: CASSSAIQASNEQFF
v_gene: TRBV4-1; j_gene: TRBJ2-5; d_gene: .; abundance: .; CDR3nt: TGCGCCAGCAGCCAAGATGGCACAGATAAGACCCAGTACTTC; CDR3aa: CASSQDGTDKTQYF
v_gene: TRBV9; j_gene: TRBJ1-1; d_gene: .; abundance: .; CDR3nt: TGTGCCAGCAGCGTAGCTGGGCGGGGGGGCACTGAAGCTTTCTTT; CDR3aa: CASSVAGRGGTEAFF
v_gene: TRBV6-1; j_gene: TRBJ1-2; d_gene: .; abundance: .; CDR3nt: TGTGCCAGCAGGCCGGGACAAGGGGATGGCTACACCTTC; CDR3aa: CASRPGQGDGYTF
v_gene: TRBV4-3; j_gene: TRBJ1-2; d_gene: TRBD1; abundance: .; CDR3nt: TGCGCCAGCAGCCAACAACAGGGGGCCGGCTATGGCTACACCTTC; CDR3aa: CASSQQQGAGYGYTF
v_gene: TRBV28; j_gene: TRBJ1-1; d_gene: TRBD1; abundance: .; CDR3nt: TGTGCCAGCAGTTTCATACAGGGGGGCACTGAAGCTTTCTTT; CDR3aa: CASSFIQGGTEAFF
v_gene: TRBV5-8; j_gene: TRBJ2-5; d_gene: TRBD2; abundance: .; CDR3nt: TGTGCCAGCAGCTCTGAGGGGCGACTAGCGGAGACCCAGTACTTC; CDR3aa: CASSSEGRLAETQYF
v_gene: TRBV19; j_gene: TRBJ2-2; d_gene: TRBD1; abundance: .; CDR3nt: TGTGCCAGTAGTATGGGGCAGGGGGAGCCCGGGGAGCTGTTTTTT; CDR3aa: CASSMGQGEPGELFF
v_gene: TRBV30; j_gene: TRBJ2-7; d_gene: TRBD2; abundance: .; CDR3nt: TGTGCCTGGAGTGGACGGACTAGGTCCCCCTACGAGCAGTACTTC; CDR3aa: CAWSGRTRSPYEQYF
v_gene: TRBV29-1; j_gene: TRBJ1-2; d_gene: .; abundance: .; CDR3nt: TGCAGCGTTGCTTTTACCAGGGATGGCTACACCTTC; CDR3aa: CSVAFTRDGYTF
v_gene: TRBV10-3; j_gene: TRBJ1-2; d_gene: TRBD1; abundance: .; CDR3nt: TGTGCCATCAGTTCCCTAGACAGGGACTATGGCTACACCTTC; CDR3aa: CAISSLDRDYGYTF
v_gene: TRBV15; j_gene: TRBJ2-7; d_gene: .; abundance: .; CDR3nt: TGTGCCACCAGCAGAGATAACCTGGAGGGCGTATCCTACGAGCAGTACTTC; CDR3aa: CATSRDNLEGVSYEQYF
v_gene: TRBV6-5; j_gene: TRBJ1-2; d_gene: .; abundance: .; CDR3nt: TGTGCCAGCAGTCGGACAGAGACCTATGGCTACACCTTC; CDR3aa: CASSRTETYGYTF
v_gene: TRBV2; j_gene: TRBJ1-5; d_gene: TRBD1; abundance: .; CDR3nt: TGTGCCAGCAGTGAGGACAGGGGCAATCAGCCCCAGCATTTT; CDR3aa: CASSEDRGNQPQHF
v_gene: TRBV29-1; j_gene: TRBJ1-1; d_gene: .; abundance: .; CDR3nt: TGCAGCGTTGGACAGGTTGCTCTTGAAGCTTTCTTT; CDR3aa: CSVGQVALEAFF